These 20 T cell receptor beta chains originate from one sample sequenced in a study of shared clonotypes between healthy human individuals. Clones were sequenced by immunoSEQ multiplex PCR, and TCRdb holds only the in-frame ones, with some missing. The sample yields some 680,000 clones, 73% seen once. Sequencing was performed on memory CD4+ T cells sorted from blood. Specified subset: CD45RA-negative fraction. The receptor set was obtained from a woman aged 25 to 39 in good health.

This CDR3 is CASSSRPGETQYF. CDR3 in DNA: TGTGCCAGCAGCTCGAGACCGGGGGAGACCCAGTACTTC. The V and J genes are TRBV11-2 and TRBJ2-5; weak D call: TRBD2 (5 bases). The length of the CDR3 is 13 residues. Trimming took 4 bases from V and 5 from J, leaving 11 bases between them. From germline, CDR1 is SGHAT and CDR2 FQNNGV. Complete variable domain (other parts from reference TRBV11-2 and TRBJ2-5): EAGVAQSPRYKIIEKRQSVAFWCNPISGHATLYWYQQILGQGPKLLIQFQNNGVVDDSQLPKDRFSAERLKGVDSTLKIQPAKLEDSAVYLCASSSRPGETQYFGPGTRLLVL.

This chain joins TRBV27 and TRBJ2-2; D call uncertain. The germline gives CDR1 MNHEY, CDR2 SMNVEV (reference sequence). Trimming cost V 1 base and J 6 bases, with 12 bases left between them. The CDR3 contains 15 residues. The DNA of the CDR3 is TGTGCCAGCAGTTTATATCCTCGGAGCCCCGGGGAGCTGTTTTTT. Amino acids: CASSLYPRSPGELFF.

The rearrangement joins TRBV19 to TRBJ2-1; D not certain. Germline CDR1 LNHDA, CDR2 SQIVND (reference sequence). V lost 5 bases to trimming and J lost 7 bases, with 15 bases between them. This CDR3 contains 14 residues. The chain's CDR3 is CASSVLTLTNEQFF. CDR3 in DNA: TGTGCCAGTAGTGTGCTGACCTTGACTAATGAGCAGTTCTTC.

V usage is TRBV28 and J usage is TRBJ2-3; weak D call: TRBD2 (5 bases). The CDR3 has 15 residues. Germline V gene lookup returns CDR1 MDHEN and CDR2 SYDVKM. Trimming cost V 5 bases and J 1 base, with 13 bases left between them. The chain's CDR3 is CASSPAGAGTDTQYF. In DNA form, the CDR3 reads TGTGCCAGCAGTCCCGCCGGAGCGGGCACAGATACGCAGTATTTT.

Comment on this clone: Within the sample, other DNA sequences also encode this same CDR3. The chain couples TRBV19 to TRBJ1-1, with TRBD1 as a possible D gene (6 bases). This CDR3 spans 14 amino acids. The V end was cut by 4 bases, the J end by 5 bases, with 14 bases between. Per the germline V gene, CDR1 is LNHDA and CDR2 is SQIVND (reference sequence). CDR3 sequence reads: CASSSGRGGTEAFF. CDR3 in DNA: TGTGCCAGTAGTAGTGGCAGGGGAGGAACTGAAGCTTTCTTT.

This clone has a handful of counts. V usage is TRBV5-1 and J usage is TRBJ1-2; D remains ambiguous. Germline assignment: CDR1 SGHRS and CDR2 YFSETQ. The CDR3 consists of 11 residues. Trimming removed 9 bases from V and 8 bases from J, with 14 bases in between. The CDR3 coding sequence is TGCGCCATCTCAGGAGAAGGAGGCTACACCTTC. It specifies CAISGEGGYTF.

The chain combines TRBV21-1 with TRBJ1-5. TRBV21-1 has pseudogene status. The CDR3 is 17 amino acids. Written as DNA, the CDR3 is TGTGCCAGCAGCAATTTTTCCCGAGCGGGGGGCAGTGGGCCCCAGCATTTT. This codes for CASSNFSRAGGSGPQHF.

The gene calls are TRBV29-1 and TRBJ2-3; weak D call: TRBD1 (6 bases). V was cut by 4 bases and J by 4 bases, with 15 bases left in between. The germline gives CDR1 SQVTM, CDR2 ANQGSEA. The CDR3 extends over 14 amino acids. The CDR3 here is CSVGNRVWADTQYF. The DNA for the CDR3 is TGCAGCGTTGGGAACAGGGTTTGGGCAGATACGCAGTATTTT.

The rearrangement uses TRBV7-9 and TRBJ1-1, with D unclear. The germline CDR1 and CDR2 sequences are SEHNR and FQNEAQ (reference sequence). The CDR3 is 12 amino acids. Trimming left V 2 bases short and J 2 bases short, with 3 bases between. For the CDR3, the DNA is TGTGCCAGCAGCTTAATAAACACTGAAGCTTTCTTT. This encodes CASSLINTEAFF. The variable domain in full, completed from reference TRBV7-9 and TRBJ1-1, reads DTGVSQNPRHKITKRGQNVTFRCDPISEHNRLYWYRQTLGQGPEFLTYFQNEAQLEKSRLLSDRFSAERPKGSFSTLEIQRTEQGDSAMYLCASSLINTEAFFGQGTRLTVV.

This rearrangement joins TRBV5-1 to TRBJ2-7, with D perhaps matching TRBD1 or TRBD2 (6 bases each). CDR3 length: 15 amino acids. CDR1 and CDR2 (germline): SGHRS, YFSETQ. Deletions cut 0 bases from V and 4 bases from J, with 14 bases between. The CDR3 DNA sequence: TGCGCCAGCAGCTTGGGGCAGGGGACTCCTTACGAGCAGTACTTC. Its translation is CASSLGQGTPYEQYF.

The V gene is TRBV2, the J gene TRBJ2-7, with D possibly called TRBD1 or TRBD2 (5 bases each). Looked up from germline, CDR1 is SNHLY and CDR2 is FYNNEI. Trimming shortened V by 3 bases and J by 1 base, and 13 bases separated the two germline ends. This CDR3 comprises 15 residues. CDR3 loop: CASSDGASGSYEQYF. CDR3 coding DNA: TGTGCCAGCAGTGACGGGGCCTCCGGATCCTACGAGCAGTACTTC.

With regard to this clone: It may be a read error: a sequence one base away is much more abundant. In the same sample, other DNA sequences code for this CDR3. The chain links TRBV5-1 to TRBJ2-1, with 12 bases that match TRBD2. Germline V lookup: CDR1 SGHRS, CDR2 YFSETQ. V dropped 2 bases and J dropped 7; count of bases not matched to a gene: 1. The CDR3 spans 14 residues. The CDR3 region is CASSLGTSGNEQFF. CDR3 coding DNA: TGCGCCAGCAGCTTAGGGACTAGCGGGAATGAGCAGTTCTTC.

The genes are TRBV7-3 and TRBJ2-1; maybe TRBD2 (5 bases). The length of the CDR3 is 14 residues. Germline CDR1 is SGHTA and CDR2 is FQGTGA. V shed 4 bases and J shed 10 bases, with 17 bases lying between them. CDR3 residues: CASSSGLPYGEQFF. The CDR3 DNA is TGTGCCAGCAGCTCCGGACTTCCGTATGGGGAGCAGTTCTTC.

The rearrangement joins TRBV9 to TRBJ2-1; 8 bases are a match to TRBD2. The ends lost 2 bases at V and 7 bases at J; junction bases unmatched: 5. The CDR3 runs to 14 residues. Germline lookup yields CDR1 SGDLS and CDR2 YYNGEE. The CDR3 loop reads CASSVLAGGNEQFF. The DNA of the CDR3 is TGTGCCAGCAGCGTCCTAGCGGGTGGGAATGAGCAGTTCTTC.

This clone was seen only once. This chain connects TRBV7-2 to TRBJ2-3, with D perhaps TRBD2 (6 bases). The germline gives CDR1 SGHTA, CDR2 FQGNSA. The CDR3 loop spans 16 amino acids. With 1 base removed from V and 1 base from J, the gap between germline ends came to 12 bases. As DNA, the CDR3 is TGTGCCAGCAGCTTAGGCGGGGCGGGACGCACAGATACGCAGTATTTT. It is translated as CASSLGGAGRTDTQYF.

This clone was seen a few times. V usage is TRBV15 and J usage is TRBJ2-5; 10 nucleotides align to TRBD2. The CDR3 covers 16 residues. Trimming took 1 base from V and 3 from J; bases not matched to a gene: 5. Germline loops: CDR1 LNHNV, CDR2 YYDKDF (reference sequence). The DNA of the CDR3 is TGTGCCACCAGCAGAGTCGGGACTAGCGTCAAAGAGACCCAGTACTTC. This sequence encodes CATSRVGTSVKETQYF. Based on the CDR3 plus reference TRBV15 and TRBJ2-5, the full variable domain is DAMVIQNPRYQVTQFGKPVTLSCSQTLNHNVMYWYQQKSSQAPKLLFHYYDKDFNNEADTPDNFQSRRPNTSFCFLDIRSPGLGDTAMYLCATSRVGTSVKETQYFGPGTRLLVL.

In regard to this clone: This CDR3 is also generated by other DNA sequences in the sample. J is TRBJ1-5 and V is TRBV2, with D perhaps TRBD1 (5 bases). The germline gives CDR1 SNHLY, CDR2 FYNNEI. The CDR3 totals 14 residues. V lost 8 bases, J lost 2 bases, and 13 bases lay in between. This CDR3 is CASSDRGGNQPQHF. Written as DNA, the CDR3 is TGTGCCAGCTCTGACAGAGGGGGCAATCAGCCCCAGCATTTT. The full variable domain, with the rest looked up from reference TRBV2 and TRBJ1-5, is EPEVTQTPSHQVTQMGQEVILRCVPISNHLYFYWYRQILGQKVEFLVSFYNNEISEKSEIFDDQFSVERPDGSNFTLKIRSTKLEDSAMYFCASSDRGGNQPQHFGDGTRLSIL.

This clone was observed a few times. The rearrangement uses TRBV29-1 and TRBJ1-1; D might be TRBD1 (6 bases). Germline CDR1 is SQVTM and CDR2 is ANQGSEA. The CDR3 consists of 13 residues. V gave up 6 bases and J gave up 5 bases, with 16 bases separating them. The CDR3 region is CSVEEQGGTEAFF. The CDR3, as DNA: TGCAGCGTGGAGGAACAGGGAGGAACTGAAGCTTTCTTT.

CDR3 coding DNA: TGTGCCAGCAGCTTTTGGGGGGCGTACGAGCAGTACTTC. The encoded protein is CASSFWGAYEQYF. The V call is TRBV7-9, the J call TRBJ2-7, with D perhaps TRBD1 or TRBD2 (6 bases each). The CDR3 has 13 residues. Trimming shortened V by 3 bases and J by 4 bases, and 10 bases separated the two germline ends. Germline CDR1 is SEHNR and CDR2 is FQNEAQ (reference sequence).

The genes are TRBV19 and TRBJ1-5; D is perhaps TRBD1 (6 bases). From germline, CDR1 is LNHDA and CDR2 SQIVND (reference sequence). This CDR3 has 14 residues. V dropped 4 bases and J dropped 7 bases, with 14 bases sitting between them. CDR3 loop: CASSKGTPGQPQHF. CDR3 nucleotide sequence: TGTGCCAGTAGTAAGGGGACACCTGGGCAGCCCCAGCATTTT. The full variable domain, rest sourced from reference TRBV19 and TRBJ1-5, is DGGITQSPKYLFRKEGQNVTLSCEQNLNHDAMYWYRQDPGQGLRLIYYSQIVNDFQKGDIAEGYSVSREKKESFPLTVTSAQKNPTAFYLCASSKGTPGQPQHFGDGTRLSIL.